Shown below are 13 T cell receptor beta chains from a single sample sequenced in a study of patients and donors after allogeneic stem cell transplantation. TCRdb re-analysed the RT-PCR reads in MiXCR, keeping a single row per CDR3 protein. The repertoire holds 80,000 to 90,000 distinct CDR3 sequences, with roughly 48% as singletons. The sequenced material came from blood, either unsorted or a sorted T cell fraction (not recorded which). The origin of the receptors is a human donor who was either an allogeneic HSCT recipient or a stem cell or donor lymphocyte infusion donor (not recorded which). It is not recorded whose cells these are; they may come from a transplant donor.

The chain links TRBV5-1 to TRBJ1-2; D gene uncertain. CDR1 and CDR2 from the germline V gene are SGHRS and YFSETQ. The V and J ends lost 1 base and 6 bases respectively, with 7 bases between them. This CDR3 spans 12 amino acids. CDR3 in DNA: TGCGCCAGCAGCTTGAACGTGAATGGCTACACCTTC. The encoded protein is CASSLNVNGYTF.

The chain recombines TRBV11-1 with TRBJ2-5; D is ambiguous. Germline V gene sequence: CDR1 SGHAT, CDR2 FQDESV (reference sequence). Trimming pared 2 bases from V and 4 bases from J, leaving 8 bases between. CDR3 length: 13 residues. The CDR3 sequence is CASSLRRGETQYF. CDR3 nucleotide sequence: TGTGCCAGCAGCTTACGACGAGGAGAGACCCAGTACTTC. The full variable domain, with the rest looked up from reference TRBV11-1 and TRBJ2-5, is EAEVAQSPRYKITEKSQAVAFWCDPISGHATLYWYRQILGQGPELLVQFQDESVVDDSQLPKDRFSAERLKGVDSTLKIQPAELGDSAMYLCASSLRRGETQYFGPGTRLLVL.

CDR3 sequence: CATASPGTGNGYTF. CDR3 bases: TGTGCCACAGCATCCCCCGGGACAGGGAATGGCTACACCTTC. The chain carries TRBV13 and TRBJ1-2; TRBD1 agrees at 9 bases. Per the germline V gene, CDR1 is PRHDT and CDR2 is FYEKMQ (reference sequence). The junction had 12 bases not matched to a gene; V was cut back by 10 bases and J by 6 bases. This CDR3 has 14 amino acids.

J is TRBJ1-2 and V is TRBV28; TRBD1 aligns across 8 bases. The germline V gene encodes CDR1 MDHEN and CDR2 SYDVKM. V shed 6 bases and J 5 bases; nucleotides not matched to a gene: 11. The CDR3 totals 15 residues. CDR3 amino acids: CASSPRQGSVYGYTF. As DNA, the CDR3 is TGTGCCAGCAGCCCTAGACAGGGGAGCGTATATGGCTACACCTTC.

This rearrangement joins TRBV7-2 to TRBJ1-3, with 8 positions matching TRBD1. This CDR3 spans 17 amino acids. V gave up 5 bases and J gave up 4 bases; unmatched junction bases: 13. Per germline, CDR1 SGHTA and CDR2 FQGNSA. The CDR3 protein is CASSLWPGQGRGNTIYF. DNA of the CDR3: TGTGCCAGCAGCCTGTGGCCCGGACAGGGACGGGGAAACACCATATATTTT.

The chain employs TRBV28 and TRBJ1-1, with D perhaps matching TRBD1 (5 bases). The germline CDR1 and CDR2 sequences are MDHEN and SYDVKM. V lost 6 bases and J 5 bases, leaving 13 bases between the germline ends. This CDR3 has 13 residues. The CDR3 DNA is TGTGCCAGCAGAACCAAAGGGGTGACTGAAGCTTTCTTT. Translating gives CASRTKGVTEAFF.

V gene TRBV6-2 or TRBV6-3 combines with J gene TRBJ1-5; 8 positions agree with TRBD1. Germline loops: CDR1 MNHEY, CDR2 SVGEGT. J lost 7 bases, V lost 5 bases, and 10 bases had no gene match. This CDR3 spans 15 amino acids. CDR3 in amino acids: CASSTLDRAGQPQHF. The CDR3 DNA is TGTGCCAGCAGTACCCTGGACAGGGCTGGCCAGCCCCAGCATTTT.

This chain joins TRBV15 and TRBJ2-7, with D perhaps TRBD1 or TRBD2 (6 bases each). The CDR3 has 18 amino acids. Trimming left V 5 bases short and J 0 bases short, with 23 bases between. Germline-derived CDR1 and CDR2 are LNHNV and YYDKDF (reference sequence). The CDR3 DNA sequence: TGTGCCACCAGCTCCCGGCAGGGGCGGGACTCTTACTCCTACGAGCAGTACTTC. Translation: CATSSRQGRDSYSYEQYF.

The sample holds a few counts of this clonotype. V gene TRBV12-5 combines with J gene TRBJ1-2; 9 bases map to TRBD1. The V and J ends lost 6 bases and 4 bases, in that order; junction bases with no gene match: 3. In germline, CDR1 is LGHNT, CDR2 FRNRAP. The CDR3 totals 13 residues. CDR3 in amino acids: CASGGTGPYGYTF. CDR3 coding DNA: TGTGCTAGTGGAGGGACAGGGCCCTATGGCTACACCTTC.

A few counts support this clonotype. This chain links TRBV29-1 with TRBJ2-7; 11 bases match TRBD1. V gave up 0 bases and J gave up 4 bases; unmatched junction bases: 11. The CDR3 contains 17 residues. Germline-derived CDR1 and CDR2 are SQVTM and ANQGSEA. CDR3 loop: CSVEDRILGQGAYEQYF. CDR3 nucleotide sequence: TGCAGCGTTGAAGATCGCATCCTTGGACAGGGGGCTTACGAGCAGTACTTC.

V gene TRBV7-2 combines with J gene TRBJ1-6, with D possibly matching TRBD1 (5 bases). The V end was cut by 4 bases, the J end by 7 bases, with 17 bases between. The germline gives CDR1 SGHTA, CDR2 FQGNSA. The CDR3 totals 16 residues. CDR3 bases: TGTGCCAGCAGCTCAATCCGGACATACGGAAATTCACCCCTCCACTTT. Protein product: CASSSIRTYGNSPLHF.

This clonotype was recorded a few times. The CDR3 nucleotides are TGTGCCAGCAGTCCCGATCAGGGGCAGGGCTATGGCTACACCTTC. The encoded protein is CASSPDQGQGYGYTF. This rearrangement joins TRBV27 to TRBJ1-2, with D tentatively TRBD1 (6 bases). The CDR3 spans 15 residues. Germline loops: CDR1 MNHEY, CDR2 SMNVEV (reference sequence). V was pared by 5 bases and J by 4 bases, with 17 bases between.

The chain carries TRBV3-1 and TRBJ1-1; D call uncertain. This CDR3 is built from 13 residues. Germline lookup yields CDR1 LGHDT and CDR2 YNNKEL (reference sequence). The V gene lost 4 bases and the J gene lost 0 bases, with 6 bases spanning the gap. The CDR3 sequence is CASSPRLNTEAFF. In nucleotides, the CDR3 is TGTGCCAGCAGCCCTCGACTGAACACTGAAGCTTTCTTT. Full variable domain (outside the CDR3, taken from reference TRBV3-1 and TRBJ1-1): DTAVSQTPKYLVTQMGNDKSIKCEQNLGHDTMYWYKQDSKKFLKIMFSYNNKELIINETVPNRFSPKSPDKAHLNLHINSLELGDSAVYFCASSPRLNTEAFFGQGTRLTVV.